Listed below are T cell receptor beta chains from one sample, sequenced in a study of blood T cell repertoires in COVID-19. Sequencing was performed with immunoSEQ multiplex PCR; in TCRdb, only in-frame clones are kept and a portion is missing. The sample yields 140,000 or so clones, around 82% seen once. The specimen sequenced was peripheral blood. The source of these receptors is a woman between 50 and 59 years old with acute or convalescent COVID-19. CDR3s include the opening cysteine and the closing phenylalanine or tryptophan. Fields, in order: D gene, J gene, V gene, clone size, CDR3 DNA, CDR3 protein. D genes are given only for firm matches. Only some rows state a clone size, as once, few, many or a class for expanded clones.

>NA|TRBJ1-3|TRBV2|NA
TGTGCCAGCAGTGGACAGCTAACTGGAAACACCATATATTTT
CASSGQLTGNTIYF
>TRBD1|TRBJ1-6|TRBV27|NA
TGTGCCAGCAGGTTACAGGGGGCAGGAAATTCACCCCTCCACTTT
CASRLQGAGNSPLHF
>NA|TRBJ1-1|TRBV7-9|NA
TGTGCCAGCAGCCGACGGGAGGCGGAAGCTTTCTTT
CASSRREAEAFF
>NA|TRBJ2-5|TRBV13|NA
TGTGCCAGCAGCCTTGAAGAGACCCAGTACTTC
CASSLEETQYF
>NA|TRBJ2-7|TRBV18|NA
TGTGCCAGCTCGGCCGGGGGGCCCCCGGACCACGAGCAGTACTTC
CASSAGGPPDHEQYF
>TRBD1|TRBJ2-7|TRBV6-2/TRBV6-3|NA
TGTGCCAGCAGTTACCGAGGACAGGGTGTGAACGAGCAGTACTTC
CASSYRGQGVNEQYF
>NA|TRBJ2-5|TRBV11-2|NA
TGTGCCAGCAGCGAGACTAGCCAAGAGACCCAGTACTTC
CASSETSQETQYF
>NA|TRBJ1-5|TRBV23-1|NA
TGCGCCAGCAGTTTTCAGTTACATCAGCCCCAGCATTTT
CASSFQLHQPQHF
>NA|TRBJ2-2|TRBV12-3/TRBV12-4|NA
TGTGCCACCAAAGACACAGTCGCCGGGGAGCTGTTTTTT
CATKDTVAGELFF
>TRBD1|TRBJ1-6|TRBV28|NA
TGTGCCAGCAGTTCCCCGGGACAGGGGGATTCACCCCTCCACTTT
CASSSPGQGDSPLHF
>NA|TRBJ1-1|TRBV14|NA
TGTGCCAGCAGCCAAGATTTAGCCTACACTGAAGCTTTCTTT
CASSQDLAYTEAFF
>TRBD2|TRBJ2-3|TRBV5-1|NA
TGCGCCAGCAGCTTGGTACGACTAGCGGGGGGAGATACGCAGTATTTT
CASSLVRLAGGDTQYF
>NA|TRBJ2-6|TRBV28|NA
TGTGCCAGCACAAAATCTGGGGCCAACGTCCTGACTTTC
CASTKSGANVLTF
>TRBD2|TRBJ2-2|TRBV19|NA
TGTGCCAGTAGTTCAGTGGGGGGGACCGGGGAGCTGTTTTTT
CASSSVGGTGELFF
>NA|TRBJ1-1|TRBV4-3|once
TGCGCCAGCAGCCGCCGTCCGGGACAAGGGGCTGAAGCTTTCTTT
CASSRRPGQGAEAFF
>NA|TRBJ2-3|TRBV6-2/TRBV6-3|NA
TGTGCCAGCAGTTACCTCCTCCTTTCAGATACGCAGTATTTT
CASSYLLLSDTQYF
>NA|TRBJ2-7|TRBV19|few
TGTGCCAGTAGTACGGGCAGGGGCCTGAGCTCCTACGAGCAGTACTTC
CASSTGRGLSSYEQYF
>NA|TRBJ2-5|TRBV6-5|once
TGTGCCAGCAGTTCTCGGACAGCCCAAGAGACCCAGTACTTC
CASSSRTAQETQYF
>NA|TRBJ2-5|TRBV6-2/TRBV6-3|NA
TGTGCCAGCAGCTACTCGTCGGAGGCCCCACGCCCAGAGACCCAGTACTTC
CASSYSSEAPRPETQYF
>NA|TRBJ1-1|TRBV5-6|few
TGTGCCAGCAGCTTGCAGGTGGTGAACACTGAAGCTTTCTTT
CASSLQVVNTEAFF